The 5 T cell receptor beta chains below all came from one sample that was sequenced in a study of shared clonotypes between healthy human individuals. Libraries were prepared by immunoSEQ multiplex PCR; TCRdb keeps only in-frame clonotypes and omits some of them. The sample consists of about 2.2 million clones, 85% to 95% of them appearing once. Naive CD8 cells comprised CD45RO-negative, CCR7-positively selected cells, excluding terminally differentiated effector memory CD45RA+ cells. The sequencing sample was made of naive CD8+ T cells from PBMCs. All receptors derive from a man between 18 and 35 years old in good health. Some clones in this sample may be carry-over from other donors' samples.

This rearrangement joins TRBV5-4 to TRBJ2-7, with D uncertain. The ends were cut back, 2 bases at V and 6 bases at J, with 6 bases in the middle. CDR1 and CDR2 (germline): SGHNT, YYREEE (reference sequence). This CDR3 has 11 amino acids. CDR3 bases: TGTGCCAGCAGCTTTATCGGCGAGCAGTACTTC. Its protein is CASSFIGEQYF.

CDR3 amino acids: CASSLEAVHNEQFF. CDR3 nucleotides: TGTGCCAGCAGCTTAGAAGCGGTCCACAATGAGCAGTTCTTC. The chain recombines TRBV11-2 with TRBJ2-1; tentative D call: TRBD2 (5 bases). The CDR3 consists of 14 residues. The germline CDR1 and CDR2 sequences are SGHAT and FQNNGV. V lost 0 bases and J lost 5, with 8 bases in between. Filled out from reference TRBV11-2 and TRBJ2-1, the complete variable domain reads EAGVAQSPRYKIIEKRQSVAFWCNPISGHATLYWYQQILGQGPKLLIQFQNNGVVDDSQLPKDRFSAERLKGVDSTLKIQPAKLEDSAVYLCASSLEAVHNEQFFGPGTRLTVL.

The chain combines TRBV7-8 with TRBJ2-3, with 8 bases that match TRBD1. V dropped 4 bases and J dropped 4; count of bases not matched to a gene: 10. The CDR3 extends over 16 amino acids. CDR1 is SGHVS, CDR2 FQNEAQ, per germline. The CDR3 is CASSSREGQGPDTQYF. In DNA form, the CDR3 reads TGTGCCAGCAGCTCAAGGGAAGGACAGGGCCCAGATACGCAGTATTTT.

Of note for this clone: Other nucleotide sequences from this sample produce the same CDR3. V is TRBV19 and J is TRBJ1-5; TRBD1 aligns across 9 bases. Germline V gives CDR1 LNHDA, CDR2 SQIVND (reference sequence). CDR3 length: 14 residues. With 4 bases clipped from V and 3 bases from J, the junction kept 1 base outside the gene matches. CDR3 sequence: CASSRDRDNQPQHF. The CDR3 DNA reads TGTGCCAGTAGTAGGGACAGGGACAATCAGCCCCAGCATTTT.

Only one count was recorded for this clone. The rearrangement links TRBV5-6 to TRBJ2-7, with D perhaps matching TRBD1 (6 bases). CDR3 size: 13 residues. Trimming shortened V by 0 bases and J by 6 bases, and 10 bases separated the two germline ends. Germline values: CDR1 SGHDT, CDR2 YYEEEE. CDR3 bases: TGTGCCAGCAGCTTGGGGGGGCGTGCCGAGCAGTACTTC. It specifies CASSLGGRAEQYF.